This TCR beta chain originates from a study of blood T cell repertoires in COVID-19 (dated by TCRdb to 2020 to 2021). In the study overall: Samples covering the acute and convalescent phases of COVID-19 were provided by collaborators in the United States, Italy and Spain. The prospective study material was composed of cDNA or gDNA derived from T cells, B-cell-depleted T cells, or PBMCs. Deeply sampled blood TCRbeta repertoires from subjects exposed to, actively infected with, or recovered from COVID-19 were included in the dataset. The repertoires were released in a freely available public database meant as a resource for research on the immune response to SARS-CoV-2. The samples were drawn from the first 160 participants of the ongoing ImmuneRACE study and from under 1,500 subjects provided by 6 global collaborators. The sample metadata nearly always contained a de-identified subject ID, COVID-19 status, age in years and sex. Where available, HLA class I and class II types were obtained from metadata supplied by the sample provider rather than from assay-based typing.

In its sample, this clone was seen once. This receptor's antigen is unknown. No clone much larger than this one lies a single base away; base qualities are absent. TCRbeta CDR3 regions were amplified from genomic DNA by means of the immunoSEQ Assay, a bias-controlled multiplex PCR. The authors processed their data as follows. The number of nucleated cells in each sample was estimated from the amplification of reference gene primers within the assay. To quantify the absolute abundance of each unique TCRbeta CDR3 rearrangement, sequence reads were collapsed and filtered. Productive Simpson clonality was computed per sample as the square root of Simpson's diversity index over productive rearrangements. TCRdb re-hosts the immuneACCESS table, in-frame sequences only. Its copies lack some clones; in the studies checked, an unresolved V gene accounts for under half of them, and the cause for the rest is not known. The V and J calls and clone size come from that table; D and trimming were worked out from the DNA. This sample comprises hundreds of thousands of clones, more than 75% of them detected only once. The ten top clones hold roughly 1% of the sample.

Measured from the cysteine to the phenylalanine, the CDR3 is 16 residues long. The only DNA kept is the CDR3, 48 bases in frame from the first base. The germline V gene encodes CDR1 GTSNPN and CDR2 SVGIG (reference sequence). V is shortened by 1 base, J by 7 bases, and the region joining them spans 19 bases. On the study overall, not on this receptor specifically: The quantity of clinical and demographic metadata differed by source and by participant and was supplied without curation.

Enrolling through a virtual design, the prospective study's participants ranged in age from roughly 18 to 100 years and lived across about two dozen United States geographic areas. To assign participants to cohorts, the prospective study relied on clinical history that participants themselves reported in a screening survey and a study questionnaire. Recovered participants in ImmuneRACE Cohort 3 were defined as having two consecutive negative NP/OP PCR tests, clearance from a healthcare professional, or resolution of symptoms. Each participant in the prospective study had whole blood, serum and a nasopharyngeal or oropharyngeal swab collected by mobile phlebotomists. Participants in the prospective study had the option to provide additional blood draws and questionnaires over a roughly 2-month period. Before DNA extraction, prospective study blood samples were shipped either frozen or at room temperature.

The clonotype originates from a woman aged 25 to 39 who had recovered from COVID-19. Sequenced input: PBMCs or T cells enriched from blood (not recorded which). The rearrangement joined TRBV30 to TRBJ1-4; the D gene is possibly TRBD1, with 5 bases matching. The CDR3 has the sequence CAWSGTREGRGEKLFF. The DNA sequence reads TGTGCCTGGAGTGGGACCCGTGAGGGGCGGGGTGAAAAACTGTTTTTT.